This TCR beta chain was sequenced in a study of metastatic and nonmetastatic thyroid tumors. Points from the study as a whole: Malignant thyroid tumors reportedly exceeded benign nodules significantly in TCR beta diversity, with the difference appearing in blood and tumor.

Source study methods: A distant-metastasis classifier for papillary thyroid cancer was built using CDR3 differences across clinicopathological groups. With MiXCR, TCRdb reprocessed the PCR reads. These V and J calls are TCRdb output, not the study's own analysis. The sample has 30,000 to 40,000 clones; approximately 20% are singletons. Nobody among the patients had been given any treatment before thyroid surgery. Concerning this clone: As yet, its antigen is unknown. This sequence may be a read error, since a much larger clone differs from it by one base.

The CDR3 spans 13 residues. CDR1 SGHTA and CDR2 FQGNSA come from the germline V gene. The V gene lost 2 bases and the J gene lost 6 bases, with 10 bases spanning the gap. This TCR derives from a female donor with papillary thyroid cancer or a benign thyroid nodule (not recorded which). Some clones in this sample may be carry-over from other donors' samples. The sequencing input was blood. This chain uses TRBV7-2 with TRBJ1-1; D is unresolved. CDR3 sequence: CASSLFSRAEAFF. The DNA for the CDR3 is TGTGCCAGCAGCTTATTCTCTCGAGCTGAAGCTTTCTTT.